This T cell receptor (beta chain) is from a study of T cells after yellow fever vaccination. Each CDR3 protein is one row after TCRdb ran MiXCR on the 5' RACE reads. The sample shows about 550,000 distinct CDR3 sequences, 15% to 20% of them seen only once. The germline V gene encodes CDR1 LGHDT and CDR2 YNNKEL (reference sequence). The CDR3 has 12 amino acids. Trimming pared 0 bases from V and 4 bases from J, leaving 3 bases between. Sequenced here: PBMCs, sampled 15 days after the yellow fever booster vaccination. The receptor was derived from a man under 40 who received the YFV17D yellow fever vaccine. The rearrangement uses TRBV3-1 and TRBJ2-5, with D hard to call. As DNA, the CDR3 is TGTGCCAGCAGCCAAGACTCAGAGACCCAGTACTTC. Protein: CASSQDSETQYF.